This TCR beta chain was documented in a study of shared clonotypes between healthy human individuals. Remarks on this clone: Antigen unknown.

Whole-study findings and limits: Relative to their counterparts shared across all four donors, non-shared clonotypes exhibited diminished generation probabilities.

Naive CD8 populations comprised CD45RO-negative cells positively selected for CCR7, excluding terminally differentiated effector memory CD45RA+ cells. Every donor, a Caucasian adult, lived in Nashville, Tennessee. The CDR3 totals 14 residues. Trimming took off 2 bases at V and 1 base at J, with 10 bases between the two ends. Germline V gene sequence: CDR1 SGHRS, CDR2 YFSETQ. Deep level was the assay's run setting. TCRdb's table, derived via immunoSEQ multiplex PCR, lists solely in-frame clones and lacks some. The sample contains under 1 million clones, about 91% of which appear only once. This clonotype was obtained from a man aged 25 to 40 in good health. The chain has TRBV5-1 and TRBJ2-7; D is ambiguous. The specimen was naive CD8+ T cells sorted from blood. CDR3 protein: CASSFRPTSYEQYF. CDR3 DNA sequence: TGCGCCAGCAGCTTTCGGCCTACATCCTACGAGCAGTACTTC.